This T cell receptor (beta chain) is drawn from a study of T cell changes during pregnancy in multiple sclerosis. Germline CDR1 is LNHNV and CDR2 is YYDKDF (reference sequence). The CDR3 is 16 residues long. The germline V and J ends were trimmed by 4 bases and 5 bases, with 18 bases remaining between them. Profiling relied on immunoSEQ multiplex PCR, and the TCRdb table lists in-frame clones only, not all of them. The table lists 15,000 to 19,000 clones, 83% of them singletons. V gene TRBV15 combines with J gene TRBJ2-1, with unresolved D. Sequenced here: CD8+ T cells from peripheral blood mononuclear cells, sampled after pregnancy. The receptor was isolated from a female donor in good health, enrolled as a control in a pregnancy study. CDR3 bases: TGTGCCACCAGCACCTCATCTGGCGGCCCTAACAATGAGCAGTTCTTC. Protein product: CATSTSSGGPNNEQFF.